This record covers a single T cell receptor beta chain. What it binds is not known. This sample was taken from a study of OX40 agonist ivuxolimab in advanced cancers. Study-level background: All patients had ivuxolimab intravenously every 2 weeks at 0.01 to 10 mg/kg. Study results and limitations: Doses of 0.1 to 3.0 mg/kg were accompanied by clonal expansion of CD4+ and CD8+ blood T cells by week 6.

CDR3 size: 17 residues. V was shortened by 0 bases and J by 1 base, with 16 bases between the two germline ends. Per germline, CDR1 SGHRS and CDR2 YFSETQ. TCRdb's copy holds only in-frame clones and misses some; the assay was immunoSEQ multiplex PCR. The profile shows nearly 65,000 clones, over 80% of them singletons. This material consisted of CD4+ or CD8+ T cells sorted from blood, taken in a trial of the OX40 agonist ivuxolimab. The clonotype originates from an adult with an advanced solid tumor such as melanoma, head and neck, liver or kidney cancer. The chain combines TRBV5-1 with TRBJ2-5; possible D gene TRBD2, 5 bases. In DNA form, the CDR3 reads TGCGCCAGCAGCTTGGCAAAAGGCCCGGGATCCCAAGAGACCCAGTACTTC. This translates into CASSLAKGPGSQETQYF.